This TCR beta chain comes out of a study of T-cell memory formation after mild COVID-19 (dated by TCRdb to the early 2020s). About the study as a whole: TCR sequence clusters from the two donors were largely donor specific. Longitudinal TCRalpha and TCRbeta repertoire sequencing tracked T-cell clones expanding and contracting after mild COVID-19 in a couple of donors. Two young, previously healthy adult volunteers, one female and one male, were included in the cohort.

The listed sequencing device is Illumina NovaSeq 6000. cDNA libraries for TCRalpha and TCRbeta were prepared by 5'RACE using constant-segment primers, with sample barcodes and unique molecular identifiers added. RNA was extracted from every sample with Trizol reagent. Libraries were amplified in two PCR steps, with a second sample barcode and Illumina TruSeq adapters added in the second step. Sequencing of libraries was performed on an Illumina NovaSeq with 2 x 150 bp paired-end reads. The paper's processing steps were these. Demultiplexing of reads and collapsing into UMI-guided consensus sequences were performed with migec v1.2.7. Using mixcr v2.1.11, the UMI consensuses were aligned to TRA and TRB V and J templates and assembled into clonotypes. Expanded or contracted clonotypes were those called significant by both edgeR and NoisET, with noise models trained on biological replicates. edgeR calls used a false discovery rate-adjusted p below 0.01 and a log2 fold-change threshold of 1. As an exploratory analysis of dynamics, PCA with hierarchical clustering was applied to max-normalized trajectories of the 1000 most abundant clonotypes. The CD4 or CD8 phenotype of responding clones was assigned using the separately sequenced CD4+ and CD8+ repertoires. TCRdb applied fastp at Q25 and MiXCR to the public reads, then kept only in-frame beta chains. Each CDR3 protein appears once, grouped with its most common genes and DNA. For this entry, the V and J calls and clone size follow TCRdb and not the study's own pipeline. Within this sample are roughly 450,000 distinct CDR3 sequences, with roughly 20% of them counted one time only. Of the sample, 9% to 15% falls within the top ten clones.

The paper's findings and limits, for the study overall: Contracting CD4+ clones were found mainly in CM and EM memory subsets, while CD8+ clones were enriched in EMRA. SARS-CoV-2 specificity was not confirmed for the second-wave clones peaking on day 37. Some responding clones were detected in pre-infection memory, which suggested that pre-existing cross-reactive memory T cells had joined the SARS-CoV-2 response. From day 15 to 85, contracting clones showed balanced CD4/CD8 phenotypes, whereas a second wave of clones that expanded from day 15 to 37 leaned towards CD4+. Only a couple of mild cases were covered in the study, and larger cohorts including severe cases with pre-infection samples were considered necessary.

Ficoll-Paque density gradient centrifugation was the method used to isolate PBMCs. For this clonotype: Its cognate antigen has yet to be identified. No per-base quality is available; no much larger clone lies one base away.

V loses 6 bases of germline sequence and J loses 8 bases, and the interval between the two ends is 13 bases. Based on the germline V gene, the CDR1 and CDR2 sequences are SGHTA and FQGNSA. The CDR3, from cysteine to phenylalanine, totals 13 residues. Just CDR3 DNA is preserved here, 39 bases in frame from base 1. The specimen sequenced was PBMCs or a T cell subset sorted from them (not recorded which). The receptor was isolated from an adult woman who had mild COVID-19 (a few samples of this study predate the infection). The sample titles of this study are shuffled in the database, so cell type and time point are left out; the donor was told from shared clones. The chain joins TRBV7-2 to TRBJ1-4; the D gene cannot be resolved reliably. The nucleotide sequence reads as follows: TGTGCCAGCAGGCCGCGGCAGGCCGAAAAACTGTTTTTT. Its amino acids are CASRPRQAEKLFF.